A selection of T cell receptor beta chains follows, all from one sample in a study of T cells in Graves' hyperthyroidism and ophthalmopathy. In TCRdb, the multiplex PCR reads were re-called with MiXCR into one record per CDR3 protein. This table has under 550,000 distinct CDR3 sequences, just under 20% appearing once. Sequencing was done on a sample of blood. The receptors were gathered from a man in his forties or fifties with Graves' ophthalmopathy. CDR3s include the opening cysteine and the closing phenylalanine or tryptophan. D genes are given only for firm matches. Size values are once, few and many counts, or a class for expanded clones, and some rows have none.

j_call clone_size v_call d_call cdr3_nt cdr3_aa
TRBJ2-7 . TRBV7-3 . TGTGCCAGCAGCTTAGACGGCGGGACCGGATACGAGCAGTACTTC CASSLDGGTGYEQYF
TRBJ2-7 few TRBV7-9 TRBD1 TGTGCCAGCAGCTTCCGACAGGGAACCTCCTACGAGCAGTACTTC CASSFRQGTSYEQYF
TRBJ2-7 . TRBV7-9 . TGTGCCAGCAGCGTGGTTGGGCCTACCTACGAGCAGTACTTC CASSVVGPTYEQYF
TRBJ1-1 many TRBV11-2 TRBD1 TGTGCCAGCAGCCCTGGGCCGGGACAGGGGATGAACACTGAAGCTTTCTTT CASSPGPGQGMNTEAFF
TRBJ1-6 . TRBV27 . TGTGCCAGCAGTTTTAGGGATTATTCACCCCTCCACTTT CASSFRDYSPLHF
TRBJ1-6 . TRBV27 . TGTGCCAGCAGTTTCGGACTCTACTCACCCCTCCACTTT CASSFGLYSPLHF
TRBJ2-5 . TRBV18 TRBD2 TGTGCCAGCTCACCAGTAGCGGGAGGGCCTCGGGAGACCCAGTACTTC CASSPVAGGPRETQYF
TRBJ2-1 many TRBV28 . TGTGCCAGCAGTTCCCCCGGGGCTCGTCTCTACAATGAGCAGTTCTTC CASSSPGARLYNEQFF
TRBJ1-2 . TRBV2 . TGTGCCAGCAGTGAAGACGGCGTAAGGAACTATGGCTACACCTTC CASSEDGVRNYGYTF
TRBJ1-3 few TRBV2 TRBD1 TGTGCCAGCAGGGGACAGGGTTACGGAAACACCATATATTTT CASRGQGYGNTIYF
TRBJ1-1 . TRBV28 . TGTGCCAGCACCTCATCGGGTAGCGGTGAAGGCACTGAAGCTTTCTTT CASTSSGSGEGTEAFF
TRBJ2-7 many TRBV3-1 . TGTGCCAGCAGCCCAAGTGAATATAGCTCCTACGAGCAGTACTTC CASSPSEYSSYEQYF
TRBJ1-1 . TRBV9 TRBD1 TGTGCCAGCAGCGACAAAGACAGGGTCGGGACTGAAGCTTTCTTT CASSDKDRVGTEAFF
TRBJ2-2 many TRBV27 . TGTGCCAGCAGTTTCCCCAGGGACACTAACACCGGGGAGCTGTTTTTT CASSFPRDTNTGELFF
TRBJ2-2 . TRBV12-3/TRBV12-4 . TGTGCCAGCAGTTGGGTGCACGCGAACACCGGGGAGCTGTTTTTT CASSWVHANTGELFF
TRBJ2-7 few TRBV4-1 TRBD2 TGCGCCAGCAGCCAAGATGGGACTAGCGGGGGCGAGCAGTACTTC CASSQDGTSGGEQYF
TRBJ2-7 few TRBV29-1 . TGCAGCGTGGCCGAACCGGGGTCCCACGAGCAGTACTTC CSVAEPGSHEQYF
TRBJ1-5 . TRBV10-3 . TGTGCCATCAGTGAGTCGACTATGGCAGGGCCTCGCTTGGGCAATCAGCCCCAGCATTTT CAISESTMAGPRLGNQPQHF
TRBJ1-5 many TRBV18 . TGTGCCAGCTCACCACCTAGTGGGCAGCCCCAGCATTTT CASSPPSGQPQHF
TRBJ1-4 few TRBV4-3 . TGCGCCAGCAGCCAGGGCGGGTGGGGTGAAAAACTGTTTTTT CASSQGGWGEKLFF
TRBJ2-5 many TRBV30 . TGTGCCTGGAGTCCCCCCAGTGGGGGCCAAGAGACCCAGTACTTC CAWSPPSGGQETQYF
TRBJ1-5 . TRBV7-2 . TGTGCCAGCAGCTTAGTAGGGAGTAGAAGCAATCAGCCCCAGCATTTT CASSLVGSRSNQPQHF